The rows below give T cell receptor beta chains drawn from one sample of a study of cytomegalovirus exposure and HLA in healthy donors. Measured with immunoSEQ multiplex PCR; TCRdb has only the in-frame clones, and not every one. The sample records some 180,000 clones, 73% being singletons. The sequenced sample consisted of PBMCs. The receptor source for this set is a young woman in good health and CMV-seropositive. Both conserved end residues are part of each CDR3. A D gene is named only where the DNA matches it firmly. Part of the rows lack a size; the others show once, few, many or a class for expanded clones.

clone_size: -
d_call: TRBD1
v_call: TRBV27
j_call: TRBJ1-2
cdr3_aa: CASSLSSRTGGVYGYTF
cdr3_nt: TGTGCCAGCAGTTTATCGTCCCGGACAGGGGGTGTCTATGGCTACACCTTC

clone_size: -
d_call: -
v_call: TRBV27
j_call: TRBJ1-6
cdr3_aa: CASSRRGDSPLHF
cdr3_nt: TGTGCCAGCAGTCGCCGGGGGGATTCACCCCTCCACTTT

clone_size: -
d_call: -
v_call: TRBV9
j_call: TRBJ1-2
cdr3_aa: CASSGVSTNYGYTF
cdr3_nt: TGTGCCAGCAGCGGAGTGTCAACCAACTATGGCTACACCTTC

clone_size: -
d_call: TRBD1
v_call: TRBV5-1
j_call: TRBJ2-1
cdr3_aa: CASSSDGRDRAHNEQFF
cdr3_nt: TGCGCCAGCAGCTCGGATGGCCGGGACAGGGCCCACAATGAGCAGTTCTTC

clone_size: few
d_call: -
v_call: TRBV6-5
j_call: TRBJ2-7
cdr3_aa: CASSYAATDNEQYF
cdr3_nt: TGTGCCAGCAGTTACGCTGCGACGGACAACGAGCAGTACTTC

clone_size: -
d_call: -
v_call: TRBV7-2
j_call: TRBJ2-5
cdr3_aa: CASSFDQGEETQYF
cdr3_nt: TGTGCCAGCAGCTTCGATCAGGGCGAAGAGACCCAGTACTTC

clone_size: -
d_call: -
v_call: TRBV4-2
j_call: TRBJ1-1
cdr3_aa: CASSQDPAGPDTDTEAFF
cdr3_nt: TGTGCCAGCAGCCAAGATCCGGCGGGACCTGATACGGACACTGAAGCTTTCTTT

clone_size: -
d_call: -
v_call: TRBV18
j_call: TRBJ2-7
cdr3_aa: CASSLTSSGNSYEQYF
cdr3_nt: TGTGCCAGCTCACTAACGTCTTCGGGGAATAGCTACGAGCAGTACTTC

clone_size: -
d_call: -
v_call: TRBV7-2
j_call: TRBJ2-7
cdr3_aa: CASSPGGTSTYEQYF
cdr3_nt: TGTGCCAGCAGCCCTGGCGGGACGTCTACCTACGAGCAGTACTTC

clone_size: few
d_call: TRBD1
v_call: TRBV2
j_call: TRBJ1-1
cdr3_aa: CASSEAQGGNTEAFF
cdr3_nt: TGTGCCAGCAGTGAAGCGCAGGGGGGAAACACTGAAGCTTTCTTT

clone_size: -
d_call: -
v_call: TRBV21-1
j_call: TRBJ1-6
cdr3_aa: CASSRPRTGRNSPLHF
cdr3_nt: TGTGCCAGCAGCCGACCCCGGACAGGGAGGAATTCACCCCTCCACTTT

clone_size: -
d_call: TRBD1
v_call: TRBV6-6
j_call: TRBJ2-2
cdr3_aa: CASSSGQGDTGELFF
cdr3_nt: TGTGCCAGCAGTTCCGGACAGGGGGACACCGGGGAGCTGTTTTTT

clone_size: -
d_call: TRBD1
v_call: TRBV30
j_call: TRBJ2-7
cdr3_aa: CAWNPGQGFYEQYF
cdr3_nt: TGTGCCTGGAACCCGGGACAGGGGTTCTACGAGCAGTACTTC

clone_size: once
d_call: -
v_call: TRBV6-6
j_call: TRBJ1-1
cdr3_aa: CASSYPSSGTLQAFF
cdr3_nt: TGTGCCAGCAGTTACCCCTCCTCCGGGACACTCCAAGCTTTCTTT

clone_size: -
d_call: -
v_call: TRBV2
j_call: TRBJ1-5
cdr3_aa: CASTRQPNQPQHF
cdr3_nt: TGTGCCAGCACCCGACAGCCGAATCAGCCCCAGCATTTT

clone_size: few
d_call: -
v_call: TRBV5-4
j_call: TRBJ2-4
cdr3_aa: CASSPVGGRNIQYF
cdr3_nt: TGTGCCAGCAGCCCGGTTGGAGGGCGAAACATTCAGTACTTC

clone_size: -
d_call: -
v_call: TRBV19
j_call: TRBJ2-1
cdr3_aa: CASSIGEGRAGVDEQFF
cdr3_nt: TGTGCCAGTAGTATAGGCGAGGGCCGGGCAGGGGTGGATGAGCAGTTCTTC